This TCR beta chain is drawn from a study of T cell responses to AZD1222 COVID-19 vaccine. The V gene lost 5 bases and the J gene lost 0 bases, with 16 bases spanning the gap. Germline V gene sequence: CDR1 SGHVS, CDR2 FQNEAQ. The length of the CDR3 is 16 residues. Sequencing was performed with immunoSEQ multiplex PCR; in TCRdb, only in-frame clones are kept and a portion is missing. The sample consists of about 80,000 clones, 75% to 95% of them appearing once. The clonotype was recovered from an adult who received the AZD1222 COVID-19 vaccine. The rearrangement links TRBV7-8 to TRBJ2-5; TRBD1 is a possible D gene (6 bases). The sequencing here drew on peripheral blood, taken 28 days after the second AZD1222 dose. This CDR3 reads CASSPQDRIYQETQYF. CDR3 DNA: TGTGCCAGCAGCCCCCAAGACAGGATCTACCAAGAGACCCAGTACTTC.